This T cell receptor beta chain came from a study of blood T cells in healthy people across ages. Regarding the study as a whole: Higher diversity, along with more naive CD4+ cells, distinguished long-lived donors from aged donors.

Every participating donor contributed 9.5 to 10 milliliters of peripheral blood through a draw. The use of a sample-barcoded 5' primer and a J-beta primer mix characterized a second PCR of about 7 to 12 cycles. One entry per CDR3 protein, called by TCRdb with MiXCR from the 5' RACE reads. The profile covers more than 800,000 distinct CDR3 sequences, with 45% appearing a single time and about 20% taken by the ten largest. This clonotype was detected a few times. What it binds is unknown. The V gene end was trimmed by 2 bases and the J gene end by 3 bases; junction bases not matched to a gene: 4. There are 14 residues in the CDR3. The germline V gene has CDR1 MNHEY and CDR2 SVGAGI.

The rearrangement links TRBV6-5 to TRBJ2-7, with TRBD2 matching 7 bases. Specimen: blood. The source is a woman aged 55-70 years in good health. DNA of the CDR3: TGTGCCAGCAGTTACGGGACTACGGACTACGAGCAGTACTTC. Protein sequence: CASSYGTTDYEQYF.